A single sample is the source of the 15 T cell receptor beta chains below, sequenced in a study of T cells in Graves' hyperthyroidism and ophthalmopathy. The source material, RNA transcripts, was used to amplify TCR beta CDR3 regions. In the first-round RT-PCR of the TCR CDR3, the HTBI primer set was used. TCRdb reanalysed the multiplex PCR reads using MiXCR and keeps one entry per CDR3 protein. The repertoire holds about 400,000 distinct CDR3 sequences, with 13% to 15% as singletons. Material: blood. These TCRs come from a woman aged 55-69 years with Graves' ophthalmopathy.

This clonotype was observed at least ten times. V gene TRBV24-1 combines with J gene TRBJ2-5; 7 bases agree with TRBD1. CDR3 length: 15 amino acids. CDR1 KGHDR and CDR2 SFDVKD come from the germline V gene. V shed 5 bases, J shed 1 base, and the junction held 6 bases outside the gene matches. CDR3 in DNA: TGTGCCACCAGTGCCGACAGGGCGCTCCAAGAGACCCAGTACTTC. Protein product: CATSADRALQETQYF.

The chain couples TRBV6-2 or TRBV6-3 to TRBJ2-1, with 9 bases aligning to TRBD2. Germline V gives CDR1 MNHEY, CDR2 SVGEGT. This CDR3 spans 18 amino acids. V shed 0 bases, J shed 9 bases, and the junction held 15 bases outside the gene matches. CDR3 in DNA: TGTGCCAGCAGTTACTCACAATCCGGGGCGGGAGGGCCCGCTGAGCAGTTCTTC. This encodes CASSYSQSGAGGPAEQFF.

This clonotype was counted once. This could be a read error, since a much larger clone is one nucleotide away. This chain links TRBV20-1 with TRBJ2-1; D gene uncertain. There are 16 residues in the CDR3. Germline V CDR1 and CDR2: DFQATT, SNEGSKA (reference sequence). V dropped 0 bases and J dropped 10 bases, with 22 bases sitting between them. CDR3 sequence (DNA): TGCAGTGCTAGAGATCTTTCTTTAGCTAGGGCCAACGAGCAGTTCTTC. Protein: CSARDLSLARANEQFF.

The J gene is TRBJ2-3, the V gene TRBV24-1, with TRBD2 identical over 11 bases. V dropped 3 bases and J dropped 4; count of bases not matched to a gene: 5. The CDR3 spans 16 residues. CDR1 is KGHDR, CDR2 SFDVKD, per germline. The CDR3 bases are TGTGCCACCAGTGATCTAGCGGGAGGTCTCGCAGATACGCAGTATTTT. Its protein product is CATSDLAGGLADTQYF.

This clonotype was seen a handful of times. The genes are TRBV18 and TRBJ1-3; perhaps TRBD1 as D (5 bases). Per the germline V gene, CDR1 is KGHSH and CDR2 is LQKENI. V was cut by 8 bases and J by 0 bases, with 14 bases left in between. The CDR3 sequence is 15 residues long. The CDR3 DNA is TGTGCCAGCCATTCCGCGGGGGTCTCTGGAAACACCATATATTTT. Translated: CASHSAGVSGNTIYF. The full variable domain, with the rest looked up from reference TRBV18 and TRBJ1-3, is NAGVMQNPRHLVRRRGQEARLRCSPMKGHSHVYWYRQLPEEGLKFMVYLQKENIIDESGMPKERFSAEFPKEGPSILRIQQVVRGDSAAYFCASHSAGVSGNTIYFGEGSWLTVV.

The chain uses TRBV4-1 and TRBJ1-2; D perhaps matches TRBD1 (5 bases). The CDR3 extends over 15 amino acids. CDR1 and CDR2 from the germline V gene are MGHRA and YSYEKL. V shed 0 bases and J shed 8 bases, with 16 bases lying between them. CDR3 sequence (DNA): TGCGCCAGCAGCCAAGATCCCGGGGGTTCGAAAGGCTACACCTTC. Translating it yields CASSQDPGGSKGYTF.

This clonotype showed up many times. The rearrangement links TRBV12-3 or TRBV12-4 to TRBJ2-3; D might be TRBD2 (7 bases). The V and J ends lost 1 base and 1 base respectively, with 12 bases between them. The CDR3 is made up of 16 amino acids. CDR3 residues: CASSLDRGGGTDTQYF. CDR3 coding DNA: TGTGCCAGCAGTTTAGATAGAGGGGGGGGCACAGATACGCAGTATTTT.

This chain joins TRBV5-4 and TRBJ2-1; D may match TRBD1 or TRBD2 (9 bases each). This CDR3 has 18 residues. CDR1 is SGHNT and CDR2 is YYREEE in the germline V gene (reference sequence). With 4 bases removed from V and 7 bases from J, the gap between germline ends came to 27 bases. The CDR3: CASSRGQGLAGGPNEQFF. The CDR3 bases are TGTGCCAGCAGCCGCGGACAGGGGTTGGCGGGAGGGCCGAATGAGCAGTTCTTC.

In this sample, this clonotype turned up many times. The chain has TRBV5-1 and TRBJ2-7; 9 bases line up with TRBD1. V was pared by 0 bases and J by 5 bases, with 6 bases of the junction left unmatched. CDR1 and CDR2 (germline): SGHRS, YFSETQ. CDR3 length equals 15 residues. The chain's CDR3 is CASSLVTGGFNEQYF. The CDR3 nucleotides read TGCGCCAGCAGCTTGGTTACAGGGGGCTTTAACGAGCAGTACTTC.

This clonotype was detected many times. CDR3 region: CASSTILGAKNIQYF. The CDR3, as DNA: TGTGCCAGCAGTACGATTTTGGGGGCCAAAAACATTCAGTACTTC. The chain carries TRBV28 and TRBJ2-4; D is uncertain. The CDR3 length is 15 residues. The V gene lost 5 bases and the J gene lost 1 base, with 12 bases spanning the gap. Germline V gene sequence: CDR1 MDHEN, CDR2 SYDVKM.

The table lists this clonotype with many counts. The chain combines TRBV7-2 with TRBJ2-7, with 13 nucleotides matching TRBD2. Per germline, CDR1 SGHTA and CDR2 FQGNSA. The CDR3 totals 16 residues. J was trimmed by 4 bases and V by 5 bases; bases with no gene match: 8. CDR3 protein: CASSDWTSGRRYEQYF. CDR3 nucleotides: TGTGCCAGCAGCGACTGGACTAGCGGGAGACGATACGAGCAGTACTTC.

The chain employs TRBV28 and TRBJ2-7; D not resolved. Trimming took 4 bases from V and 7 from J, leaving 17 bases between them. The germline gives CDR1 MDHEN, CDR2 SYDVKM. The CDR3 length is 14 residues. The CDR3 here is CASSSTPDGREQYF. The CDR3 nucleotides read TGTGCCAGCAGTTCAACACCCGACGGAAGAGAGCAGTACTTC.

This clonotype was found many times. This sequence joins TRBV12-3 or TRBV12-4 and TRBJ2-7, with 7 bases lining up with TRBD2. V lost 3 bases and J lost 0; bases outside the gene matches: 11. The CDR3 is 17 amino acids. CDR3 in DNA: TGTGCCAGCAGTTTGGAGGGACCAAGCGGGATCTCCTACGAGCAGTACTTC. As protein: CASSLEGPSGISYEQYF.

The chain has TRBV7-2 and TRBJ1-5; TRBD1 agrees at 8 bases. The germline V gene encodes CDR1 SGHTA and CDR2 FQGNSA. Trimming took 1 base from V and 7 from J; bases not matched to a gene: 6. The CDR3 totals 15 residues. DNA for the CDR3: TGTGCCAGCAGCTTAGAGAACAGGGGGAGCCAGCCCCAGCATTTT. It specifies CASSLENRGSQPQHF.

This clonotype was seen many times. The chain joins TRBV20-1 to TRBJ1-2; TRBD1 matches 7 bases. This CDR3 region has 13 residues. V shed 3 bases and J 4 bases; nucleotides not matched to a gene: 5. Germline CDR1 and CDR2: DFQATT and SNEGSKA (reference sequence). This CDR3 is CSASFGDSYGYTF. The CDR3 DNA follows: TGCAGTGCTAGTTTTGGGGACAGCTATGGCTACACCTTC.